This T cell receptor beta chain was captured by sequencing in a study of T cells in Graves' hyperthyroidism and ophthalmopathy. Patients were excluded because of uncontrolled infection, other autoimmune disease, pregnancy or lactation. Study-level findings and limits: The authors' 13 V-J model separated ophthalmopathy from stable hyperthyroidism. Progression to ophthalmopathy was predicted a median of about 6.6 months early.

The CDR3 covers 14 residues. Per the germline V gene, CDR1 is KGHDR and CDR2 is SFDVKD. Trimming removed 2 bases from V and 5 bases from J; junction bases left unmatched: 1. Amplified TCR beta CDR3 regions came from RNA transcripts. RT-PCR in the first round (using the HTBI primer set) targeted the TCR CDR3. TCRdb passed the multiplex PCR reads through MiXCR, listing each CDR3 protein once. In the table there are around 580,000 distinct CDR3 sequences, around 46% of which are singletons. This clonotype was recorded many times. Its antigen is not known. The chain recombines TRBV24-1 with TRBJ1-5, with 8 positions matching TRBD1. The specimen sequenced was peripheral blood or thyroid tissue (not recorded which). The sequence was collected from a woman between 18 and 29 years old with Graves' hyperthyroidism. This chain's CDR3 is CATSDWTGHQPQHF. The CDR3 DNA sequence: TGTGCCACCAGTGATTGGACAGGGCATCAGCCCCAGCATTTT.